A selection of T cell receptor beta chains follows, all from one sample in a study of identifying expanded T cells in peripheral blood. Generated by immunoSEQ multiplex PCR, the TCRdb table keeps only in-frame clones and is missing some. Among approximately 110,000 clones listed, about 89% were seen once. The sample consisted of blood. The receptor source for this set is a person aged 18 to 70 in good health. Both conserved end residues are part of each CDR3. A D gene is named only where the DNA matches it firmly. A row's size may be missing; if present it is once, few, many or a size class.

clone size	V gene	D gene	J gene	CDR3 protein	CDR3 DNA
.	TRBV5-4	.	TRBJ2-5	CASSRDRTETQYF	TGTGCCAGCAGCAGGGACCGTACGGAGACCCAGTACTTC
.	TRBV11-2	.	TRBJ2-5	CASSFGETQYF	TGTGCCAGCAGCTTCGGAGAGACCCAGTACTTC
.	TRBV7-9	.	TRBJ1-3	CASSWGRVSGNTIYF	TGTGCCAGCAGCTGGGGACGGGTCTCTGGAAACACCATATATTTT
.	TRBV18	.	TRBJ1-2	CASSPPFHYGYTF	TGTGCCAGCTCACCACCTTTCCACTATGGCTACACCTTC
.	TRBV10-2	TRBD1	TRBJ1-4	CASRDRVGEKLFF	TGCGCCAGCAGGGACAGGGTGGGTGAAAAACTGTTTTTT
.	TRBV6-5	.	TRBJ1-2	CASVPDRSGRGYTF	TGTGCCAGCGTTCCTGACAGAAGCGGACGGGGCTACACCTTC
.	TRBV27	TRBD1	TRBJ2-1	CASSPRDRNNEQFF	TGTGCCAGCAGCCCCCGGGACAGAAACAATGAGCAGTTCTTC
once	TRBV2	.	TRBJ2-7	CASDRSSGYEQYF	TGTGCCAGCGATCGATCGTCAGGCTACGAGCAGTACTTC
.	TRBV5-4	.	TRBJ1-2	CASSFNQDLLINGYTF	TGTGCCAGCAGCTTCAACCAGGACCTCCTAATTAATGGCTACACCTTC
.	TRBV20-1	TRBD1	TRBJ1-1	CSANRGTEAFF	TGCAGTGCGAACAGGGGAACTGAAGCTTTCTTT
.	TRBV6-5	.	TRBJ2-7	CASNRALRVAEQYF	TGTGCCAGCAACAGGGCATTAAGGGTTGCCGAGCAGTACTTC
.	TRBV7-8	.	TRBJ1-6	CASSPTTGYNSPLHF	TGTGCCAGCAGCCCTACAACAGGGTATAATTCACCCCTCCACTTT
.	TRBV4-3	.	TRBJ1-1	CASSQAYGTLEAFF	TGCGCCAGCAGCCAAGCGTACGGCACCCTTGAAGCTTTCTTT
.	TRBV4-3	.	TRBJ2-6	CASSQELEGGFSGANVLTF	TGCGCCAGCAGCCAAGAATTAGAGGGGGGCTTCTCTGGGGCCAACGTCCTGACTTTC
.	TRBV6-4	TRBD2	TRBJ2-3	CASSPGTSGGTDTQYF	TGTGCCAGCAGTCCCGGGACTAGCGGGGGCACAGATACGCAGTATTTT
once	TRBV6-1	.	TRBJ2-3	CASRDQRGHTDTQYF	TGTGCCAGCAGAGATCAACGGGGACACACAGATACGCAGTATTTT
.	TRBV5-1	.	TRBJ2-5	CASSLAQEGETQYF	TGCGCCAGCAGCTTGGCGCAGGAGGGTGAGACCCAGTACTTC
.	TRBV5-6	.	TRBJ1-2	CASTSGHVYGYTF	TGTGCCAGCACCAGCGGGCATGTCTATGGCTACACCTTC
.	TRBV19	.	TRBJ2-3	CASRTGRLTDTQYF	TGTGCCAGTAGGACAGGCCGGCTTACAGATACGCAGTATTTT
.	TRBV7-2	.	TRBJ1-5	CASGARDQPQHF	TGTGCCAGCGGGGCAAGGGATCAGCCCCAGCATTTT
.	TRBV6-5	.	TRBJ2-6	CASIGGANVLTF	TGTGCCAGCATCGGAGGGGCCAACGTCCTGACTTTC
.	TRBV11-2	.	TRBJ1-5	CASSLMASGQPQHF	TGTGCCAGCAGCTTAATGGCGTCCGGTCAGCCCCAGCATTTT
.	TRBV7-9	.	TRBJ1-2	CASSLEHAWGYTF	TGTGCCAGCAGCTTAGAACACGCCTGGGGCTACACCTTC
.	TRBV6-5	.	TRBJ2-5	CASRPGVVAQETQYF	TGTGCCAGCAGGCCCGGGGTCGTGGCACAGGAGACCCAGTACTTC
once	TRBV25-1	.	TRBJ1-2	CASSGDRLIYGYTF	TGTGCCAGCAGTGGAGACAGGTTGATCTATGGCTACACCTTC
.	TRBV6-6	.	TRBJ1-2	CASSPEDYGYTF	TGTGCCAGCAGCCCCGAGGACTATGGCTACACCTTC
.	TRBV10-1	TRBD1	TRBJ2-2	CATQGRTGELFF	TGCGCCACACAGGGGCGGACCGGGGAGCTGTTTTTT
once	TRBV29-1	.	TRBJ2-7	CSVTHETGTSEQYF	TGCAGCGTCACCCACGAGACAGGGACTTCCGAGCAGTACTTC
.	TRBV15	.	TRBJ2-1	CATSRELGGGAYNEQFF	TGTGCCACCAGCAGAGAACTTGGGGGGGGCGCCTACAATGAGCAGTTCTTC
.	TRBV18	.	TRBJ2-7	CASSLTTVQGTLHYEQYF	TGTGCCAGCTCACTCACAACAGTACAGGGGACTCTTCACTACGAGCAGTACTTC
.	TRBV7-2	TRBD2	TRBJ2-7	CASSLRVGTSGVSSYEQYF	TGTGCCAGCAGCTTAAGGGTTGGGACTAGCGGGGTTAGCTCCTACGAGCAGTACTTC
.	TRBV5-6	.	TRBJ1-6	CASSFSYSPLHF	TGTGCCAGCAGCTTCAGTTATTCACCCCTCCACTTT
.	TRBV4-3	TRBD2	TRBJ2-5	CASSQDRALSGGPTETQYF	TGCGCCAGCAGCCAAGATCGGGCCCTCTCGGGGGGACCTACAGAGACCCAGTACTTC
.	TRBV4-3	TRBD2	TRBJ2-1	CASSQRSGGANEQFF	TGCGCCAGCAGCCAACGTAGCGGGGGGGCCAATGAGCAGTTCTTC
.	TRBV5-4	.	TRBJ1-5	CASSLAGQGPMTQHF	TGTGCCAGCAGCTTAGCAGGGCAAGGCCCCATGACCCAGCATTTT
.	TRBV5-6	.	TRBJ1-1	CASSDFRGANTEAFF	TGTGCCAGCAGCGATTTCAGGGGCGCGAACACTGAAGCTTTCTTT
.	TRBV7-2	.	TRBJ2-3	CASSQVLSGWPMDTQYF	TGTGCCAGCAGCCAGGTTTTATCCGGGTGGCCAATGGATACGCAGTATTTT
.	TRBV9	.	TRBJ2-1	CASSVRRGGGEQFF	TGTGCCAGCAGCGTGCGGAGGGGCGGCGGTGAGCAGTTCTTC
.	TRBV7-2	.	TRBJ1-2	CASSLEGAGANGYTF	TGTGCCAGCAGCTTAGAAGGAGCAGGGGCAAATGGCTACACCTTC
.	TRBV2	.	TRBJ2-1	CASLWNGGLDNEQFF	TGTGCCAGCCTGTGGAATGGGGGACTGGACAATGAGCAGTTCTTC
.	TRBV6-6	TRBD1	TRBJ2-7	CASSYSTGVRNEQYF	TGTGCCAGCAGTTACTCGACAGGGGTGAGGAACGAGCAGTACTTC
.	TRBV7-2	.	TRBJ2-3	CASTLWGAEDTQYF	TGTGCCAGCACCCTATGGGGGGCAGAAGATACGCAGTATTTT
.	TRBV7-9	TRBD2	TRBJ2-3	CASSLGTSGGQDTQYF	TGTGCCAGCAGCCTCGGGACTAGCGGGGGTCAAGATACGCAGTATTTT
.	TRBV30	.	TRBJ1-4	CAWSRDAGGEKLFF	TGTGCCTGGAGCCGGGACGCCGGGGGGGAAAAACTGTTTTTT
.	TRBV11-2	TRBD1	TRBJ1-6	CASSLVGQGSYNSPLHF	TGTGCCAGCAGCTTAGTAGGACAGGGATCCTATAATTCACCCCTCCACTTT
.	TRBV7-9	.	TRBJ1-6	CASNRGDYNSPLHF	TGTGCCAGCAACCGGGGCGATTATAATTCACCCCTCCACTTT
.	TRBV10-3	.	TRBJ1-6	CAISDLGPLHF	TGTGCCATCAGTGATTTGGGACCCCTCCACTTT